This TCR beta chain derives from a study of blood T cell repertoires in COVID-19. The wider study: Acute and convalescent COVID-19 samples came from the United States, Italy and Spain. From T cells, B-cell-depleted T cells, or PBMCs came the material, which was cDNA or gDNA.

The CDR3 is 15 residues long. The V gene's germline CDR1 is SGHNT and CDR2 YYREEE (reference sequence). V was cut by 2 bases and J by 1 base, with 11 bases left in between. Source study methods: It was from reference gene primer amplification that nucleated cell counts were estimated. Repertoires were generated with immunoSEQ multiplex PCR, while TCRdb's copy carries only in-frame clones and drops some. That table gives V, J and clone size, and the DNA gave D and trimming. The profile shows around 250,000 clones, about 83% of them singletons. The source is a man aged 25-40 years who had recovered from COVID-19. The chain has TRBV5-4 and TRBJ2-3; D is unresolved. The sample comprised peripheral blood. The CDR3 loop is CASSFIGGGTDTQYF. CDR3 bases: TGTGCCAGCAGCTTTATAGGCGGAGGCACAGATACGCAGTATTTT.